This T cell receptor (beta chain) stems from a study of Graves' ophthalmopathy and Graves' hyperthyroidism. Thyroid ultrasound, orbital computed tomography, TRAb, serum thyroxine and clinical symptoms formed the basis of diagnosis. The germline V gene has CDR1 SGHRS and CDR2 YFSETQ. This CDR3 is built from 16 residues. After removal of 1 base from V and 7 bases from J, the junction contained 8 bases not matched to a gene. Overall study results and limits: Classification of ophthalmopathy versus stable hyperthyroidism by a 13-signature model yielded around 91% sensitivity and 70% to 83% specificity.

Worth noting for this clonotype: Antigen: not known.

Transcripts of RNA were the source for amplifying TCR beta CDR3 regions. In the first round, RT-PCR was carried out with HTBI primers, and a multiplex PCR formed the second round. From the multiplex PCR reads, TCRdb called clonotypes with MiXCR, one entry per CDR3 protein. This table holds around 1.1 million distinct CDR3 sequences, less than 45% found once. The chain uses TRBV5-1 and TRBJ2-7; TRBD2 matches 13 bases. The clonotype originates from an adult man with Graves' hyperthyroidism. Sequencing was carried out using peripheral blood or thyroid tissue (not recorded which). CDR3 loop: CASSLTSGGAYNEQYF. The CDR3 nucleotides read TGCGCCAGCAGCTTGACTAGCGGGGGGGCCTACAATGAGCAGTACTTC.